The following is a T cell receptor (beta chain) sequence with its context. This sample stems from a study of blood T cell repertoires in COVID-19. Study-wide background: Acute and convalescent COVID-19 specimens originated in the United States, Italy and Spain.

Source study methods: It was from reference gene primer amplification that nucleated cell counts were estimated. TCRdb's copy holds only in-frame clones and misses some; the assay was immunoSEQ multiplex PCR. That table gives V, J and clone size, and the DNA gave D and trimming. The data show 70,000 to 85,000 clones, roughly nine tenths seen once. Between the trimmed V and J ends, which lost 5 bases and 3 bases, there was a span of 17 bases. This CDR3 contains 15 residues. In germline, CDR1 is SGHTA, CDR2 FQGNSA. Sequencing was done on a sample of peripheral blood. The sequence came from a woman between 45 and 60 years old with active or convalescent COVID-19. The V gene is TRBV7-2, the J gene TRBJ2-7, with D possibly TRBD2 on 5 matching bases. In nucleotides, the CDR3 is TGTGCCAGCAGCACATCTAGCCTAGCTGGCTACGAGCAGTACTTC. Protein sequence: CASSTSSLAGYEQYF.